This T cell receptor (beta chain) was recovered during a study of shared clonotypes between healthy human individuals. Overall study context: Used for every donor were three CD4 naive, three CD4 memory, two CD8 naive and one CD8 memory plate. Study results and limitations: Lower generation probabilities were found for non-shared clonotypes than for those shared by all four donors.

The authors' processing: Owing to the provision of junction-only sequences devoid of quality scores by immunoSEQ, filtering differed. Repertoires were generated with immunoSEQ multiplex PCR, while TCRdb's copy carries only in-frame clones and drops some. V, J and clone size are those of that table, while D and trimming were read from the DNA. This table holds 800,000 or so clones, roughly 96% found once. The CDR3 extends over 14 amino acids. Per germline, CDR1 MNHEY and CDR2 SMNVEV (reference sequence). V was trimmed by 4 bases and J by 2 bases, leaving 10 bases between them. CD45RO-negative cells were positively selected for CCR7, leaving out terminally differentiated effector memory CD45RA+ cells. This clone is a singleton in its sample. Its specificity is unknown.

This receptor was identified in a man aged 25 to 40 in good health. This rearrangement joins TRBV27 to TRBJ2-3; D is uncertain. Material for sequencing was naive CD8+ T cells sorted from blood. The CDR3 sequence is CASSSNSITDTQYF. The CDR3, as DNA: TGTGCCAGCAGTTCAAATTCAATCACAGATACGCAGTATTTT.